This paragraph covers one T cell receptor (beta chain) sequence. The germline V gene encodes CDR1 LNHDA and CDR2 SQIVND (reference sequence). Deletions cut 5 bases from V and 0 bases from J, with 12 bases between. The CDR3 covers 15 residues. This sample was taken from a study of OX40 agonist ivuxolimab in advanced cancers. This table comes from immunoSEQ multiplex PCR, and its TCRdb copy is limited to in-frame clones, with some not included. The sample has about 66,000 clones, 80% to 85% seen once; the top ten hold 5%. The specimen was CD4+ or CD8+ T cells sorted from blood, collected in a trial of the OX40 agonist ivuxolimab. The chain carries TRBV19 and TRBJ2-3; D is possibly TRBD1 or TRBD2 (5 bases each). The receptor comes from an adult with an advanced solid tumor such as melanoma, head and neck, liver or kidney cancer. For the CDR3, the DNA is TGTGCCAGTAGTGCACCGGGGCTGAGCACAGATACGCAGTATTTT. It specifies CASSAPGLSTDTQYF.